Shown below are 32 T cell receptor beta chains from a single sample sequenced in a study of CD8+ T cells in alopecia areata. As the sequencing template, cDNA was produced by extracting RNA and reverse transcribing it. Profiled with immunoSEQ multiplex PCR; TCRdb holds only in-frame clones, not every one. The sample comprises about 160,000 clones, about two thirds of which are singletons, and 0.91% rests with the top ten. As to treatment: oral pan-JAK inhibitor, 5-10 mg twice daily. Sequences were derived from CD4+ T cells sorted from blood, sampled at week 4, from a patient treated with tofacitinib. These receptors came from a human donor with alopecia areata.

The chain links TRBV30 to TRBJ1-2, with D tentatively TRBD1 (6 bases). This CDR3 is 12 amino acids long. Trimming shortened V by 4 bases and J by 4 bases, and 10 bases separated the two germline ends. Germline V gene data show CDR1 as GTSNPN and CDR2 as SVGIG (reference sequence). In nucleotides, the CDR3 is TGTGCCTGGAACCAGGGGATCTATGGCTACACCTTC. Amino acids: CAWNQGIYGYTF.

This clone was observed a handful of times. The rearrangement joins TRBV11-3 to TRBJ2-1; no definite D call. Germline assignment: CDR1 SGHNT and CDR2 YENEEA. The CDR3 contains 18 residues. The V end was cut by 1 base, the J end by 0 bases, with 16 bases between. The CDR3 sequence: CASSLGPPQSFSYNEQFF. The CDR3 region has the DNA TGTGCCAGCAGCTTAGGACCCCCACAGAGCTTCTCCTACAATGAGCAGTTCTTC.

The chain is built from TRBV9 and TRBJ2-5; 10 positions agree with TRBD2. The junction had 4 bases not matched to a gene; V was cut back by 1 base and J by 1 base. The CDR3 totals 16 residues. Per germline, CDR1 SGDLS and CDR2 YYNGEE. The CDR3 loop reads CASSVSPSGGQETQYF. The CDR3 region has the DNA TGTGCCAGCAGCGTATCGCCTAGCGGGGGCCAAGAGACCCAGTACTTC.

This clone has just a few counts. V and J are TRBV4-1 and TRBJ1-1, with TRBD1 matching 9 bases. J gave up 11 bases and V 4 bases, and 11 bases lay outside the gene matches. This CDR3 spans 14 amino acids. CDR1 is MGHRA and CDR2 is YSYEKL in the germline V gene. DNA of the CDR3: TGCGCCAGCAGCCCCGGACAGGGGAGATACGTGGCTTTCTTT. It codes for CASSPGQGRYVAFF.

The CDR3 DNA sequence: TGTGCCAGCAGTGAATCTGTAAAATTTTGGGACGAGCAGTACTTC. Protein sequence: CASSESVKFWDEQYF. The chain is built from TRBV25-1 and TRBJ2-7; D not certain. V lost 1 base, J lost 5 bases, and 15 bases lay in between. CDR1 is MGHDK, CDR2 SYGVNS, per germline. This CDR3 has 15 residues.

The chain combines TRBV25-1 with TRBJ2-7; 10 bases line up with TRBD1. The CDR3 extends over 15 amino acids. CDR1 and CDR2 from the germline V gene are MGHDK and SYGVNS. The V segment lost 4 bases and the J segment 5 bases; nucleotides outside the gene matches: 8. The CDR3 reads CASSVRTGTGDEQYF. For the CDR3, the DNA is TGTGCCAGCAGTGTACGAACCGGGACAGGGGACGAGCAGTACTTC.

The V gene is TRBV7-2, the J gene TRBJ2-5, with TRBD1 matching over 9 bases. From germline, CDR1 is SGHTA and CDR2 FQGNSA. The J segment lost 0 bases and the V segment lost 4 bases, leaving 0 bases of the junction unmatched. This CDR3 comprises 14 residues. CDR3 sequence: CASSWTGDQETQYF. The CDR3 region has the DNA TGTGCCAGCAGCTGGACAGGGGACCAAGAGACCCAGTACTTC. The whole variable domain, remainder taken from reference TRBV7-2 and TRBJ2-5, is GAGVSQSPSNKVTEKGKDVELRCDPISGHTALYWYRQSLGQGLEFLIYFQGNSAPDKSGLPSDRFSAERTGGSVSTLTIQRTQQEDSAVYLCASSWTGDQETQYFGPGTRLLVL.

Here the CDR3 reads CASSVPGHSGNTIYF. CDR3 DNA: TGTGCCAGCAGCGTTCCGGGACACTCTGGAAACACCATATATTTT. This chain connects TRBV7-9 to TRBJ1-3, with TRBD1 as a possible D gene (6 bases). Germline assignment: CDR1 SEHNR and CDR2 FQNEAQ (reference sequence). With 5 bases removed from V and 0 bases from J, the gap between germline ends came to 11 bases. The CDR3 runs to 15 residues.

There are a few counts of this clone. J is TRBJ1-1 and V is TRBV11-2; a weak D match, TRBD1 (6 bases). Looked up from germline, CDR1 is SGHAT and CDR2 is FQNNGV. Trimming shortened V by 5 bases and J by 2 bases, and 15 bases separated the two germline ends. The CDR3 is made up of 15 amino acids. The CDR3: CASSQTGPFNTEAFF. For the CDR3, the DNA is TGTGCCAGCAGCCAGACAGGACCCTTTAACACTGAAGCTTTCTTT.

The CDR3 nucleotides read TGTGCCAGCAGCACGGGACACAAAGAGACCCAGTACTTC. Protein sequence: CASSTGHKETQYF. V is TRBV11-2 and J is TRBJ2-5; perhaps TRBD1 as D (6 bases). The CDR3 covers 13 residues. The germline gives CDR1 SGHAT, CDR2 FQNNGV. Trimming stripped 5 bases from V and 3 bases from J, with 10 bases between.

This clone was detected once. The chain recombines TRBV6-5 with TRBJ1-2; TRBD1 matches at 7 bases. This CDR3 region has 13 residues. The J segment lost 6 bases and the V segment lost 1 base, leaving 2 bases of the junction unmatched. CDR1 and CDR2 from the germline V gene are MNHEY and SVGAGI. The CDR3 DNA reads TGTGCCAGCAGTTACTTGACAGGGAATGGCTACACCTTC. Amino acids: CASSYLTGNGYTF.

V usage is TRBV29-1 and J usage is TRBJ1-5; a weak D match, TRBD1 (5 bases). CDR1 and CDR2 (germline): SQVTM, ANQGSEA. This CDR3 has 15 amino acids. Trimming stripped 7 bases from V and 0 bases from J, with 16 bases between. The CDR3 region has the DNA TGCAGCGCCACCACGCAAGGGGATAGCAATCAGCCCCAGCATTTT. It encodes CSATTQGDSNQPQHF.

The chain uses TRBV29-1 and TRBJ2-1; D is undetermined. The CDR3 sequence is 10 residues long. Trimming took 2 bases from V and 10 from J, leaving 6 bases between them. The germline V gene encodes CDR1 SQVTM and CDR2 ANQGSEA. The DNA of the CDR3 is TGCAGCGTTGAAAACCAAGAGCAGTTCTTC. It translates to CSVENQEQFF.

About this clone: In the same sample, other DNA sequences code for this CDR3. The V gene is TRBV30, the J gene TRBJ2-3; D is unresolved. Trimming removed 2 bases from V and 4 bases from J, with 4 bases in between. The CDR3 totals 11 residues. The germline CDR1 and CDR2 sequences are GTSNPN and SVGIG (reference sequence). CDR3 amino acids: CAWSRADTQYF. The CDR3 nucleotides read TGTGCCTGGAGTCGCGCAGATACGCAGTATTTT.

The chain has TRBV4-3 and TRBJ1-6; D might be TRBD1 (5 bases). This CDR3 contains 15 residues. Trimming cost V 2 bases and J 7 bases, with 12 bases left between them. Germline assignment: CDR1 LGHNA and CDR2 YSLEER. CDR3 amino acids: CASSQYQTENSPLHF. In DNA form, the CDR3 reads TGCGCCAGCAGCCAATACCAGACAGAAAATTCACCCCTCCACTTT.

V and J are TRBV7-3 and TRBJ1-1; D remains unclear. The germline CDR1 and CDR2 sequences are SGHTA and FQGTGA. Trimming took off 5 bases at V and 1 base at J, with 14 bases between the two ends. The CDR3 sequence is 15 residues long. As DNA, the CDR3 is TGTGCCAGCAGCCCCGTACCGTCGCCGAACACTGAAGCTTTCTTT. As protein: CASSPVPSPNTEAFF.

The V gene is TRBV30, the J gene TRBJ1-2; TRBD1 might be the D (5 bases). The germline V gene has CDR1 GTSNPN and CDR2 SVGIG (reference sequence). The CDR3 has 15 residues. Trimming left V 2 bases short and J 0 bases short, with 13 bases between. In nucleotides, the CDR3 is TGTGCCTGGAGTCCGGGGGACGGTCCTAACTATGGCTACACCTTC. It is translated as CAWSPGDGPNYGYTF.

V usage is TRBV2 and J usage is TRBJ2-7, with D unresolved. The CDR3 is made up of 12 amino acids. Germline V gene sequence: CDR1 SNHLY, CDR2 FYNNEI. Trimming left V 9 bases short and J 3 bases short, with 12 bases between. The CDR3 here is CASLNRDYEQYF. The CDR3 DNA reads TGTGCCAGTTTAAACAGAGACTACGAGCAGTACTTC. Full variable domain (missing parts from reference TRBV2 and TRBJ2-7): EPEVTQTPSHQVTQMGQEVILRCVPISNHLYFYWYRQILGQKVEFLVSFYNNEISEKSEIFDDQFSVERPDGSNFTLKIRSTKLEDSAMYFCASLNRDYEQYFGPGTRLTVT.

The rearrangement joins TRBV30 to TRBJ1-2; D may be TRBD1 (5 bases). The CDR3 runs 14 residues. The V end lost 0 bases, the J end lost 5 bases, and 13 bases lay between the germline ends. From germline, CDR1 is GTSNPN and CDR2 SVGIG (reference sequence). The CDR3 sequence is CAWSVRDGGYGYTF. CDR3 bases: TGTGCCTGGAGTGTGAGGGACGGAGGATATGGCTACACCTTC.

CDR3 sequence (DNA): TGTGCCTGGGCCAGCGGGGGGGCCATGCATGAGCAGTTCTTC. This encodes CAWASGGAMHEQFF. This chain joins TRBV30 and TRBJ2-1; 10 bases align to TRBD2. Germline V lookup: CDR1 GTSNPN, CDR2 SVGIG (reference sequence). The CDR3 has 14 residues. Trimming took 5 bases from V and 8 from J; bases not matched to a gene: 9. Combining the CDR3 with reference TRBV30 and TRBJ2-1 gives the whole variable domain SQTIHQWPATLVQPVGSPLSLECTVEGTSNPNLYWYRQAAGRGLQLLFYSVGIGQISSEVPQNLSASRPQDRQFILSSKKLLLSDSGFYLCAWASGGAMHEQFFGPGTRLTVL.

The gene calls are TRBV6-6 and TRBJ2-5; D tentatively reads TRBD1 or TRBD2 (5 bases each). Trimming cost V 8 bases and J 2 bases, with 12 bases left between them. Germline V gene data show CDR1 as MNHNY and CDR2 as SVGAGI (reference sequence). The length of the CDR3 is 13 residues. For the CDR3, the DNA is TGTGCCAGCCGACGGGGCGTTCAAGAGACCCAGTACTTC. Residues: CASRRGVQETQYF.

This clone occurred a few times. This sequence joins TRBV9 and TRBJ1-3; D possibly corresponds to TRBD1 (6 bases). The CDR3 consists of 14 residues. Trimming took 5 bases from V and 6 from J, leaving 15 bases between them. From germline, CDR1 is SGDLS and CDR2 YYNGEE. This CDR3 is CASSRQVGENTIYF. CDR3 nucleotide sequence: TGTGCCAGCAGTCGACAGGTTGGAGAAAACACCATATATTTT.

The chain couples TRBV30 to TRBJ2-3; TRBD2 is a possible D gene (6 bases). Trimming cost V 2 bases and J 1 base, with 10 bases left between them. CDR1 GTSNPN and CDR2 SVGIG come from the germline V gene (reference sequence). The CDR3 totals 14 residues. For the CDR3, the DNA is TGTGCCTGGAGTCTGGGGGGAGGCACAGATACGCAGTATTTT. Protein product: CAWSLGGGTDTQYF.

The rearrangement joins TRBV5-1 to TRBJ2-1, with D possibly being TRBD1 (6 bases). The ends were cut back, 1 base at V and 7 bases at J, with 18 bases in the middle. The CDR3 runs to 16 residues. Germline V gene sequence: CDR1 SGHRS, CDR2 YFSETQ. This CDR3 is CASSLPDSRVLNEQFF. The CDR3 DNA follows: TGCGCCAGCAGCTTGCCGGACAGCCGCGTCCTTAATGAGCAGTTCTTC.

The chain combines TRBV9 with TRBJ1-6; tentatively, D is TRBD1 (6 bases). The V end lost 3 bases, the J end lost 6 bases, and 10 bases lay between the germline ends. CDR3 length: 14 residues. Per germline, CDR1 SGDLS and CDR2 YYNGEE. CDR3 in DNA: TGTGCCAGCAGCGCTATGGACAGTAATTCACCCCTCCACTTT. It specifies CASSAMDSNSPLHF. Complete variable domain (other parts from reference TRBV9 and TRBJ1-6): DSGVTQTPKHLITATGQRVTLRCSPRSGDLSVYWYQQSLDQGLQFLIQYYNGEERAKGNILERFSAQQFPDLHSELNLSSLELGDSALYFCASSAMDSNSPLHFGNGTRLTVT.

This clone appeared a few times. V usage is TRBV27 and J usage is TRBJ2-7; tentatively, D is TRBD1 (6 bases). The CDR3 is 11 residues long. From germline, CDR1 is MNHEY and CDR2 SMNVEV (reference sequence). V lost 10 bases, J lost 6 bases, and 13 bases lay in between. CDR3 in amino acids: CATTRGVEQYF. For the CDR3, the DNA is TGTGCCACTACCAGGGGAGTCGAGCAGTACTTC.

This chain connects TRBV30 to TRBJ1-6; D not certain. Germline V gene sequence: CDR1 GTSNPN, CDR2 SVGIG (reference sequence). The CDR3 is 16 amino acids. The V end was cut by 1 base, the J end by 0 bases, with 10 bases between. In DNA form, the CDR3 reads TGTGCCTGGAGTGGTTCGGGTAGCTCCTATAATTCACCCCTCCACTTT. The encoded protein is CAWSGSGSSYNSPLHF.

The J gene is TRBJ2-7, the V gene TRBV29-1, with D perhaps matching TRBD1 (6 bases). There are 13 residues in the CDR3. Germline V gene lookup returns CDR1 SQVTM and CDR2 ANQGSEA. V was cut by 7 bases and J by 2 bases, with 15 bases left in between. The CDR3 protein is CSALTGTTYEQYF. The CDR3 DNA reads TGCAGCGCTCTGACCGGGACAACCTACGAGCAGTACTTC.

This chain connects TRBV30 to TRBJ2-5; perhaps TRBD2 as D (5 bases). V shed 4 bases and J shed 5 bases, with 20 bases lying between them. The CDR3 is made up of 15 amino acids. Per the germline V gene, CDR1 is GTSNPN and CDR2 is SVGIG (reference sequence). In DNA form, the CDR3 reads TGTGCCTGGAAAGGCCTCAATAGCGCGGGCGAGACCCAGTACTTC. Protein product: CAWKGLNSAGETQYF.

This chain uses TRBV7-6 with TRBJ2-7, with D possibly being TRBD1 or TRBD2 (5 bases each). V dropped 5 bases and J dropped 6 bases, with 17 bases sitting between them. Germline V CDR1 and CDR2: SGHVS, FNYEAQ. This CDR3 region has 14 residues. CDR3 nucleotides: TGTGCCAGCAGCCCTCAGGGACCAGCACGCGAGCAGTACTTC. Amino acids: CASSPQGPAREQYF.

This chain connects TRBV7-2 to TRBJ1-1, with unresolved D. The CDR3 covers 13 residues. Per germline, CDR1 SGHTA and CDR2 FQGNSA. V lost 2 bases, J lost 7 bases, and 11 bases lay in between. In DNA, the CDR3 is TGTGCCAGCAGCTTAAGGTCAGGTCATGAAGCTTTCTTT. It yields the protein CASSLRSGHEAFF.

This rearrangement joins TRBV30 to TRBJ2-7; 10 bases are a match to TRBD2. The CDR3 runs to 14 residues. Germline V gene lookup returns CDR1 GTSNPN and CDR2 SVGIG (reference sequence). Trimming removed 2 bases from V and 3 bases from J; junction bases left unmatched: 4. CDR3 loop: CAWSKRGGHYEQYF. The DNA for the CDR3 is TGTGCCTGGAGTAAGCGGGGGGGCCACTACGAGCAGTACTTC.